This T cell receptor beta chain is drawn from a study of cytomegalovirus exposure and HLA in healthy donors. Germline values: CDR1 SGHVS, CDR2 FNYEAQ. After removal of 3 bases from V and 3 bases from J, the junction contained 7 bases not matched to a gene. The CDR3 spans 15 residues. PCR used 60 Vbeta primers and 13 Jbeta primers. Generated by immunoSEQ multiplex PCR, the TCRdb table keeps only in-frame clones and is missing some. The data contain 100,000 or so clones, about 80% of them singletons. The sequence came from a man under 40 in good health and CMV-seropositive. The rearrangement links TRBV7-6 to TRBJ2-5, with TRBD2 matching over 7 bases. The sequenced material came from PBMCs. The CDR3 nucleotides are TGTGCCAGCAGCTTCGGGACTAACGAGGAAGAGACCCAGTACTTC. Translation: CASSFGTNEEETQYF.